This TCR beta chain is drawn from a study of blood T cells in healthy people across ages. Study-wide points: Strong correlation linked observed beta diversity and percent naive T cells.

Points on this clonotype: Antigen: not known.

The germline V gene has CDR1 SGDLS and CDR2 YYNGEE. V dropped 1 base and J dropped 5 bases, with 24 bases sitting between them. The CDR3 covers 18 residues. A second PCR, run for about 6 to 11 cycles, used a sample-barcoded 5' primer plus a J-beta primer mix. TCRdb reanalysed the 5' RACE reads using MiXCR and keeps one entry per CDR3 protein. The sample has around 1.5 million distinct CDR3 sequences; roughly 32% are singletons. The study drew donors from healthy Caucasian individuals in Russia aged roughly 6 to 95. Every donor contributed about 10 milliliters of peripheral blood by blood draw. Total RNA, at least 6 micrograms per sample, came from PBMCs.

This receptor was obtained from a woman aged 25 to 39 in good health. The chain recombines TRBV9 with TRBJ2-5, with D possibly matching TRBD1 (5 bases). Sequenced input: blood. In nucleotides, the CDR3 is TGTGCCAGCAGCGTAAGGGGAATGACAGACCAAGCAAGCGAGACCCAGTACTTC. Translation: CASSVRGMTDQASETQYF.